Listed below are T cell receptor beta chains from one sample, sequenced in a study of technical replicates of blood from a handful of donors. Sequenced by immunoSEQ multiplex PCR; TCRdb stores in-frame clones only, minus some. The data hold tens of thousands of clones, with more than 85% observed a single time. Sequenced input: T cells isolated from PBMCs. Every receptor here comes from a human donor in good health. CDR3s include the opening cysteine and the closing phenylalanine or tryptophan. A D gene is named only where the DNA matches it firmly. The size field is filled for only some rows; it gives once, few, many or a size class.

D,size,length,V,J,CDR3,DNA
TRBD1,NA,15,TRBV28,TRBJ2-1,CASSIPGQGYNEQFF,TGTGCCAGCAGCATACCGGGACAGGGCTACAATGAGCAGTTCTTC
NA,NA,15,TRBV5-3,TRBJ1-4,CARSLRTGEGEKLFF,TGTGCCAGAAGCTTGAGGACGGGGGAGGGGGAAAAACTGTTTTTT
TRBD1,NA,14,TRBV27,TRBJ1-2,CASSLIGGRYGYTF,TGTGCCAGCAGTTTGATAGGGGGCAGATATGGCTACACCTTC
NA,NA,13,TRBV30,TRBJ1-2,CAWSVSTNYGYTF,TGTGCCTGGAGTGTAAGCACGAACTATGGCTACACCTTC
TRBD2,NA,15,TRBV4-1,TRBJ2-7,CASSPDRSGDYEQYF,TGCGCCAGCAGCCCTGATCGGAGCGGGGACTACGAGCAGTACTTC
NA,NA,16,TRBV30,TRBJ1-3,CAWGLTGRGHRNTIYF,TGTGCCTGGGGACTGACAGGCAGGGGCCACAGAAACACCATATATTTT
TRBD1,once,15,TRBV5-1,TRBJ2-3,CASSSQGDTPDTQYF,TGCGCCAGCAGCTCCCAGGGGGACACCCCAGATACGCAGTATTTT
NA,NA,18,TRBV4-2,TRBJ2-6,CASSLQGSLEVGANVLTF,TGTGCCAGCAGCCTTCAGGGGTCCCTTGAAGTAGGGGCCAACGTCCTGACTTTC
TRBD2,NA,15,TRBV30,TRBJ2-3,CACDSGRGSTDTQYF,TGTGCCTGTGATAGCGGGAGGGGAAGCACAGATACGCAGTATTTT
NA,NA,16,TRBV19,TRBJ1-3,CASSRVRTASGNTIYF,TGTGCCAGTAGTAGGGTCCGGACAGCCTCTGGAAACACCATATATTTT
TRBD1,NA,16,TRBV28,TRBJ2-4,CASSRDRELAKNIQYF,TGTGCCAGCAGCCGAGACAGGGAACTAGCCAAAAACATTCAGTACTTC
NA,NA,14,TRBV10-1,TRBJ1-2,CASSDGTAYGGYTF,TGCGCCAGCAGTGACGGGACTGCCTACGGGGGCTACACCTTC
TRBD2,few,14,TRBV2,TRBJ2-1,CASMGREGGDEQFF,TGTGCCAGCATGGGGCGGGAGGGGGGCGATGAGCAGTTCTTC
TRBD1,NA,14,TRBV7-2,TRBJ1-2,CASSLGTGGDGYTF,TGTGCCAGCAGCTTAGGGACAGGGGGCGACGGCTACACCTTC
NA,NA,15,TRBV27,TRBJ2-2,CASSSTMQNTGELFF,TGTGCCAGCAGTTCGACAATGCAGAACACCGGGGAGCTGTTTTTT
NA,NA,13,TRBV4-2,TRBJ2-1,CASSQDPEGEQFF,TGTGCCAGCAGCCAAGATCCGGAGGGGGAGCAGTTCTTC
TRBD1,few,14,TRBV25-1,TRBJ1-4,CASSERTGGEKLFF,TGTGCCAGCAGTGAACGGACAGGGGGGGAAAAACTGTTTTTT
NA,NA,13,TRBV27,TRBJ2-2,CASSLRGTGELFF,TGTGCCAGCAGTTTAAGGGGCACCGGGGAGCTGTTTTTT
NA,NA,13,TRBV7-2,TRBJ1-2,CARRGRGHYGYTF,TGTGCCAGGAGAGGCAGAGGGCACTATGGCTACACCTTC
NA,NA,16,TRBV11-2,TRBJ2-2,CASSKTGTTNTGELFF,TGTGCCAGCAGCAAAACCGGGACAACGAACACCGGGGAGCTGTTTTTT
TRBD2,NA,15,TRBV9,TRBJ2-5,CASSVSGRARETQYF,TGTGCCAGCAGCGTATCCGGGAGGGCGAGAGAGACCCAGTACTTC
TRBD1,NA,16,TRBV7-9,TRBJ2-1,CASSPWDRGSYNEQFF,TGTGCCAGCAGCCCCTGGGACAGGGGATCCTACAATGAGCAGTTCTTC
NA,NA,13,TRBV5-6,TRBJ2-7,CASRAQGSYEQYF,TGTGCCAGCAGGGCCCAGGGCTCCTACGAGCAGTACTTC
NA,NA,13,TRBV6-6,TRBJ1-4,CASSPQANEKLFF,TGTGCCAGCAGCCCGCAGGCTAATGAAAAACTGTTTTTT
TRBD1,NA,14,TRBV19,TRBJ1-5,CATHGGQLNQPQHF,TGTGCCACCCATGGGGGACAGCTCAATCAGCCCCAGCATTTT
TRBD1,NA,15,TRBV11-3,TRBJ2-3,CASSLRQGRTDTQYF,TGTGCCAGCAGCTTGCGACAGGGACGCACAGATACGCAGTATTTT
NA,NA,16,TRBV2,TRBJ2-2,CASTQPSSRNTGELFF,TGTGCCAGCACCCAACCCTCTAGCCGAAACACCGGGGAGCTGTTTTTT
NA,NA,13,TRBV27,TRBJ1-2,CASSHGTRVGYTF,TGTGCCAGCAGTCACGGGACAAGGGTTGGCTACACCTTC
NA,NA,14,TRBV9,TRBJ2-7,CASSVGRQPYEQYF,TGTGCCAGCAGCGTAGGCCGACAGCCCTACGAGCAGTACTTC
NA,NA,14,TRBV5-1,TRBJ2-3,CASSPRLMTDTQYF,TGCGCCAGCAGCCCTAGACTGATGACAGATACGCAGTATTTT
NA,NA,16,TRBV5-1,TRBJ2-7,CASSLNQGMLTYEQYF,TGCGCCAGCAGCTTGAATCAGGGGATGCTAACCTACGAGCAGTACTTC
NA,NA,12,TRBV2,TRBJ2-7,CASSGTAYEQYF,TGTGCCAGCTCCGGGACTGCGTACGAGCAGTACTTC
NA,NA,13,TRBV7-9,TRBJ2-2,CASSQLSQGELFF,TGTGCCAGCAGCCAATTATCTCAGGGGGAGCTGTTTTTT
NA,NA,14,TRBV6-5,TRBJ1-3,CASSYSEPGNTIYF,TGTGCCAGCAGTTACTCCGAGCCCGGAAACACCATATATTTT
NA,NA,15,TRBV19,TRBJ2-1,CASQDTGVPYNEQFF,TGTGCCAGTCAGGATACGGGAGTCCCCTACAATGAGCAGTTCTTC
NA,NA,13,TRBV2,TRBJ1-1,CASSEASATEAFF,TGTGCCAGCAGTGAAGCTTCAGCGACTGAAGCTTTCTTT
NA,once,13,TRBV7-9,TRBJ1-2,CASSLYSGYGYTF,TGTGCCAGCAGCCTATACAGTGGCTATGGCTACACCTTC
NA,NA,16,TRBV4-2,TRBJ2-7,CASSQDPAGESYEQYF,TGTGCCAGCAGCCAAGATCCAGCAGGGGAATCCTACGAGCAGTACTTC
TRBD2,few,15,TRBV7-9,TRBJ2-4,CASSRAGGAKNIQYF,TGTGCCAGCAGCCGAGCGGGAGGGGCCAAAAACATTCAGTACTTC
TRBD1,NA,15,TRBV19,TRBJ1-2,CASSLILTGNYGYTF,TGTGCCAGTAGTCTTATACTGACAGGGAACTATGGCTACACCTTC
TRBD2,once,16,TRBV27,TRBJ2-7,CASSLSRGLAGYEQYF,TGTGCCAGCAGTTTATCCCGTGGACTAGCGGGGTACGAGCAGTACTTC
TRBD2,NA,14,TRBV6-1,TRBJ2-3,CAKFSGRRTDTQYF,TGTGCCAAGTTTAGCGGGAGGAGGACAGATACGCAGTATTTT
NA,NA,11,TRBV6-5,TRBJ1-5,CASSEIGPQHF,TGTGCCAGCAGTGAAATCGGGCCCCAGCATTTT
TRBD1,NA,13,TRBV9,TRBJ2-7,CASSVGTGNEQYF,TGTGCCAGCAGCGTAGGGACAGGGAACGAGCAGTACTTC
TRBD1,NA,19,TRBV19,TRBJ2-7,CASSIMLWDSVLRGYEQYF,TGTGCCAGTAGTATTATGCTCTGGGACAGTGTACTACGGGGCTACGAGCAGTACTTC
TRBD2,NA,14,TRBV19,TRBJ2-1,CASSSTSGNNEQFF,TGTGCCAGTAGTTCGACTAGCGGGAACAATGAGCAGTTCTTC
TRBD2,NA,15,TRBV7-9,TRBJ2-3,CASSLLAGSTDTQYF,TGTGCCAGCAGCTTACTAGCGGGTAGCACAGATACGCAGTATTTT
TRBD2,NA,16,TRBV7-8,TRBJ2-1,CASSPLGLAGWNEQFF,TGTGCCAGCAGCCCCCTAGGACTAGCGGGCTGGAATGAGCAGTTCTTC
NA,NA,13,TRBV28,TRBJ2-7,CASSISGQDEQYF,TGTGCCAGCAGTATCAGCGGGCAAGACGAGCAGTACTTC